The 30 T cell receptor beta chains given below trace back to one sample, sequenced in a study of blood T cell repertoires in COVID-19. Produced via immunoSEQ multiplex PCR; TCRdb's table is partial and in-frame only. Here the sample spans tens of thousands of clones, around 80% being singletons. Material: peripheral blood. Receptors were obtained from a human donor in a cohort sampled during active COVID-19.

The rearrangement joins TRBV5-4 to TRBJ1-2; perhaps TRBD1 as D (5 bases). Deletions cut 3 bases from V and 2 bases from J, with 11 bases between. There are 14 residues in the CDR3. The V gene's germline CDR1 is SGHNT and CDR2 YYREEE (reference sequence). DNA of the CDR3: TGTGCCAGCAGCTGGGGGAGGACGAACTATGGCTACACCTTC. Translated, it gives CASSWGRTNYGYTF.

This clone was seen a few times. This sequence joins TRBV19 and TRBJ2-2, with TRBD1 matching over 10 bases. The V segment lost 5 bases and the J segment 7 bases; nucleotides outside the gene matches: 7. This CDR3 spans 15 amino acids. Germline CDR1 is LNHDA and CDR2 is SQIVND (reference sequence). CDR3 protein: CASSAGTGVVGELFF. The CDR3 DNA follows: TGTGCCAGTAGTGCTGGGACAGGGGTTGTCGGGGAGCTGTTTTTT.

This clone was observed a few times. V gene TRBV3-1 (or the pseudogene TRBV3-2) combines with J gene TRBJ1-1; 9 positions agree with TRBD1. The CDR3 spans 15 residues. Germline V gene sequence: CDR1 LGHDT, CDR2 YNNKEL (reference sequence). V lost 7 bases to trimming and J lost 0 bases; unmatched junction nucleotides: 6. The CDR3 DNA sequence: TGTGCCAGCATACGACAGGGGGGGATGAACACTGAAGCTTTCTTT. Residues: CASIRQGGMNTEAFF.

This chain uses TRBV5-8 with TRBJ2-1; TRBD2 agrees at 16 bases. Germline-derived CDR1 and CDR2 are SGHTS and YDEGEE. V lost 7 bases and J lost 15; bases outside the gene matches: 13. This CDR3 has 15 residues. CDR3 bases: TGTGCCAGCGCTAAACAGGGACTAGCGGGAGGGCGGCCGTTCTTC. It codes for CASAKQGLAGGRPFF.

The CDR3 region is CASSQVAPKRWDTQYF. As DNA, the CDR3 is TGTGCCAGCAGCCAAGTCGCCCCGAAACGGTGGGATACGCAGTATTTT. V is TRBV4-2 and J is TRBJ2-3; D not resolved. The V and J ends lost 1 base and 6 bases respectively, with 17 bases between them. The CDR3 has 16 residues. Germline lookup yields CDR1 LGHNA and CDR2 YNFKEQ.

This CDR3 is CASRNGGYGYTF. CDR3 nucleotides: TGTGCCAGCCGAAACGGGGGCTATGGCTACACCTTC. This rearrangement joins TRBV6-5 to TRBJ1-2; perhaps TRBD1 as D (5 bases). Germline assignment: CDR1 MNHEY and CDR2 SVGAGI. Trimming cost V 8 bases and J 4 bases, with 11 bases left between them. The CDR3 length is 12 residues.

V is TRBV19 and J is TRBJ2-7, with D unclear. The CDR3 covers 12 residues. CDR1 is LNHDA, CDR2 SQIVND, per germline (reference sequence). V was clipped by 5 bases and J by 3 bases, with 8 bases between them. CDR3 coding DNA: TGTGCCAGTAGTCCGCTAGGCTACGAGCAGTACTTC. Its protein is CASSPLGYEQYF.

The chain joins TRBV29-1 to TRBJ2-5; D may be TRBD1 (6 bases). The length of the CDR3 is 20 residues. In germline, CDR1 is SQVTM, CDR2 ANQGSEA. V dropped 0 bases and J dropped 2 bases, with 28 bases sitting between them. The CDR3 is CSVEDRWRQAERLIQETQYF. Here the CDR3 DNA reads TGCAGCGTTGAAGATCGGTGGAGACAGGCGGAACGTCTAATACAAGAGACCCAGTACTTC.

The rearrangement links TRBV24-1 to TRBJ1-5; D unresolved. The V end lost 3 bases, the J end lost 0 bases, and 14 bases lay between the germline ends. This CDR3 is 17 amino acids long. Germline V gene sequence: CDR1 KGHDR, CDR2 SFDVKD. The CDR3 is CATSDAGSVASNQPQHF. The CDR3 bases are TGTGCCACCAGTGATGCCGGGTCGGTGGCTAGCAATCAGCCCCAGCATTTT.

The rearrangement joins TRBV14 to TRBJ2-7, with D possibly being TRBD1 (9 bases). The ends were cut back, 4 bases at V and 6 bases at J, with 19 bases in the middle. CDR3 size: 15 residues. In germline, CDR1 is SGHDN, CDR2 FVKESK. The CDR3 DNA is TGTGCCAGCAGCCTCCGGACAGGGGCGGGAGGCGAGCAGTACTTC. The encoded protein is CASSLRTGAGGEQYF.

The chain combines TRBV28 with TRBJ1-4; TRBD1 aligns across 10 bases. The CDR3 has 15 amino acids. Germline V gene lookup returns CDR1 MDHEN and CDR2 SYDVKM. The trim removed 4 bases at V and 8 bases at J, leaving 7 bases unmatched. This CDR3 reads CASSSGQGGVEKLFF. The CDR3 region has the DNA TGTGCCAGCAGTTCCGGACAGGGGGGAGTAGAAAAACTGTTTTTT.

The V gene is TRBV5-4, the J gene TRBJ1-4, with 9 bases that match TRBD1. The CDR3 sequence is 14 residues long. Looked up from germline, CDR1 is SGHNT and CDR2 is YYREEE (reference sequence). The trim removed 2 bases at V and 8 bases at J, leaving 4 bases unmatched. CDR3 DNA: TGTGCCAGCAGCTTACAGGGGGCGGGGGAAAAACTGTTTTTT. It translates to CASSLQGAGEKLFF. Using reference TRBV5-4 and TRBJ1-4 for the parts outside the CDR3, the full variable domain is ETGVTQSPTHLIKTRGQQVTLRCSSQSGHNTVSWYQQALGQGPQFIFQYYREEENGRGNFPPRFSGLQFPNYSSELNVNALELDDSALYLCASSLQGAGEKLFFGSGTQLSVL.

The chain combines TRBV18 with TRBJ1-2; D may be TRBD1 (6 bases). Germline CDR1 and CDR2: KGHSH and LQKENI. This CDR3 is built from 16 residues. V gave up 6 bases and J gave up 4 bases, with 21 bases separating them. In DNA form, the CDR3 reads TGTGCCAGCTCTCCCGCGGCAGGGGCGGTCACCTATGGCTACACCTTC. This sequence encodes CASSPAAGAVTYGYTF.

The genes are TRBV15 and TRBJ2-5; 10 nucleotides match TRBD1. The CDR3 sequence is 15 residues long. From germline, CDR1 is LNHNV and CDR2 YYDKDF (reference sequence). The ends lost 5 bases at V and 4 bases at J; junction bases unmatched: 7. CDR3 amino acids: CATSVPGTGAETQYF. CDR3 coding DNA: TGTGCCACCAGCGTACCCGGGACAGGGGCAGAGACCCAGTACTTC.

This clone has only a few counts. The rearrangement links TRBV29-1 to TRBJ2-1, with 8 bases lining up with TRBD2. Germline lookup yields CDR1 SQVTM and CDR2 ANQGSEA. This CDR3 comprises 15 residues. V lost 4 bases, J lost 7 bases, and 12 bases stayed unmatched. In DNA, the CDR3 is TGCAGCGTTGTACCAGCGGGAGAGGGTATGAATGAGCAGTTCTTC. Amino acids: CSVVPAGEGMNEQFF.

This chain connects TRBV3-1 (or the pseudogene TRBV3-2) to TRBJ2-7; no firm D call. CDR3 length: 12 residues. Germline CDR1 LGHDT, CDR2 YNNKEL (reference sequence). V was clipped by 4 bases and J by 7 bases, with 11 bases between them. The DNA for the CDR3 is TGTGCCAGCAGCCTCCGGAGCAGAGAGCAGTACTTC. Its translation is CASSLRSREQYF.

The DNA for the CDR3 is TGTGCCACCAGTGACTCGACAGGGGACGCCCAAGAGACCCAGTACTTC. Translating it yields CATSDSTGDAQETQYF. J is TRBJ2-5 and V is TRBV24-1, with 8 bases lining up with TRBD1. The trim removed 4 bases at V and 1 base at J, leaving 7 bases unmatched. CDR3 length: 16 amino acids. Looked up from germline, CDR1 is KGHDR and CDR2 is SFDVKD.

The chain combines TRBV7-3 with TRBJ2-3; TRBD2 agrees at 10 bases. This CDR3 spans 16 amino acids. J lost 4 bases, V lost 5 bases, and 9 bases had no gene match. Germline assignment: CDR1 SGHTA and CDR2 FQGTGA. In DNA, the CDR3 is TGTGCCAGCAGCGCAAATCCGGGACTAGCGTCAGATACGCAGTATTTT. It translates to CASSANPGLASDTQYF.

The gene calls are TRBV19 and TRBJ2-4; D is uncertain. This CDR3 contains 13 residues. The ends were cut back, 3 bases at V and 5 bases at J, with 8 bases in the middle. The germline V gene encodes CDR1 LNHDA and CDR2 SQIVND (reference sequence). The CDR3 region has the DNA TGTGCCAGTAGTATCGGTGCCCAAAACATTCAGTACTTC. Translating it yields CASSIGAQNIQYF.

The chain uses TRBV19 and TRBJ2-2, with unresolved D. Germline V gene sequence: CDR1 LNHDA, CDR2 SQIVND (reference sequence). The germline V and J ends were trimmed by 3 bases and 1 base, with 6 bases remaining between them. CDR3 length: 14 amino acids. CDR3 in amino acids: CASSIEWNTGELFF. In nucleotides, the CDR3 is TGTGCCAGTAGTATTGAGTGGAACACCGGGGAGCTGTTTTTT.

The V and J genes are TRBV21-1 and TRBJ1-4; the D call TRBD1 from the table was never checked on the DNA. TRBV21-1 is a known pseudogene. The CDR3 has 15 amino acids. CDR3 sequence (DNA): TGTGCCAGATACAGGGGTTGGACAACTAATGAAAAACTGTTTTTT. Translated, it gives CARYRGWTTNEKLFF.

The V and J genes are TRBV5-1 and TRBJ2-7; 12 bases align to TRBD1. V dropped 3 bases and J dropped 6; count of bases not matched to a gene: 7. The V gene's germline CDR1 is SGHRS and CDR2 YFSETQ. The CDR3 has 15 amino acids. This chain's CDR3 is CASSSQGQGAIEQYF. The CDR3 nucleotides are TGCGCCAGCAGCTCACAGGGACAGGGGGCTATCGAGCAGTACTTC. Supplemented by reference TRBV5-1 and TRBJ2-7, the full variable domain reads KAGVTQTPRYLIKTRGQQVTLSCSPISGHRSVSWYQQTPGQGLQFLFEYFSETQRNKGNFPGRFSGRQFSNSRSEMNVSTLELGDSALYLCASSSQGQGAIEQYFGPGTRLTVT.

The sample holds a few counts of this clone. The V and J genes are TRBV27 and TRBJ2-7; 9 bases align to TRBD1. With V trimmed by 5 bases and J by 3 bases, 8 bases remained unmatched. The CDR3 is 15 amino acids. The V gene's germline CDR1 is MNHEY and CDR2 SMNVEV (reference sequence). DNA of the CDR3: TGTGCCAGCAGTCCGGATCCGGGACAGGGCTACGAGCAGTACTTC. It codes for CASSPDPGQGYEQYF.

The CDR3: CASSRSRLRTDTQYF. Here the CDR3 DNA reads TGCGCCAGCAGCCGATCTAGATTACGCACAGATACGCAGTATTTT. This rearrangement joins TRBV4-1 to TRBJ2-3; D ambiguous. CDR3 length: 15 amino acids. Per the germline V gene, CDR1 is MGHRA and CDR2 is YSYEKL. V was trimmed by 4 bases and J by 1 base, leaving 12 bases between them.

V gene TRBV5-1 combines with J gene TRBJ2-7; the D gene is possibly TRBD2 (6 bases). Trimming removed 0 bases at V and 9 bases at J, with 22 bases between. The CDR3 has 16 residues. The germline V gene has CDR1 SGHRS and CDR2 YFSETQ. The CDR3 region has the DNA TGCGCCAGCAGCTTGGCCGGTGGGGGAGGTGTGTTATTGCAGTACTTC. Amino acids: CASSLAGGGGVLLQYF.

This chain uses TRBV28 with TRBJ2-1, with 8 bases matching TRBD2. The trim removed 3 bases at V and 2 bases at J, leaving 6 bases unmatched. Germline CDR1 is MDHEN and CDR2 is SYDVKM. The CDR3 consists of 16 residues. This CDR3 reads CASSLGGTRAYNEQFF. CDR3 nucleotide sequence: TGTGCCAGCAGTTTGGGCGGGACTAGGGCCTACAATGAGCAGTTCTTC.

The chain uses TRBV5-4 and TRBJ2-1, with D maybe TRBD2 (6 bases). The germline gives CDR1 SGHNT, CDR2 YYREEE (reference sequence). V shed 3 bases and J shed 6 bases, with 10 bases lying between them. This CDR3 region has 13 residues. The CDR3 region has the DNA TGTGCCAGCAGCTACGGGACTCTCAATGAGCAGTTCTTC. Its translation is CASSYGTLNEQFF.

This chain links TRBV6-2 or TRBV6-3 with TRBJ1-5; TRBD1 is a possible D gene (6 bases). The CDR3 sequence is 13 residues long. Germline loops: CDR1 MNHEY, CDR2 SVGEGT. V lost 6 bases to trimming and J lost 4 bases, with 10 bases between them. The CDR3 nucleotides read TGTGCCAGCAGCCTGGACAGAAATCAGCCCCAGCATTTT. Translation gives CASSLDRNQPQHF.

This chain connects TRBV7-3 to TRBJ2-1; unclear D gene. Looked up from germline, CDR1 is SGHTA and CDR2 is FQGTGA. This CDR3 has 16 amino acids. V lost 0 bases to trimming and J lost 4 bases, with 13 bases between them. CDR3 sequence (DNA): TGTGCCAGCAGCTTAACCCCCGAGACGGAGTACAATGAGCAGTTCTTC. Translation: CASSLTPETEYNEQFF.

This clone has more than one count but fewer than ten. The V call is TRBV11-3, the J call TRBJ2-3; tentatively, D is TRBD2 (5 bases). The CDR3 is made up of 17 amino acids. CDR1 SGHNT and CDR2 YENEEA come from the germline V gene. Trimming took off 1 base at V and 0 bases at J, with 14 bases between the two ends. The CDR3 here is CASSLGAHSASTDTQYF. The CDR3 nucleotides are TGTGCCAGCAGCTTAGGGGCGCATAGCGCTAGCACAGATACGCAGTATTTT.